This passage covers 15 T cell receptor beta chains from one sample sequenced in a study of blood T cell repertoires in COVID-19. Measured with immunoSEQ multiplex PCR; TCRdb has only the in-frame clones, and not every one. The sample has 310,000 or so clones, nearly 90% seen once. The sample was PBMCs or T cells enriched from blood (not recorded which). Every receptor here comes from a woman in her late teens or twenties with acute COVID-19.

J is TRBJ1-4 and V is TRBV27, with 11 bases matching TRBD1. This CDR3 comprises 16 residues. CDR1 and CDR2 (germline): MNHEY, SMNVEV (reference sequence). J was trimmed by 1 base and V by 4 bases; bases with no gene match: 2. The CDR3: CASSWGQGGTNEKLFF. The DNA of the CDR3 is TGTGCCAGCAGTTGGGGACAGGGGGGAACTAATGAAAAACTGTTTTTT.

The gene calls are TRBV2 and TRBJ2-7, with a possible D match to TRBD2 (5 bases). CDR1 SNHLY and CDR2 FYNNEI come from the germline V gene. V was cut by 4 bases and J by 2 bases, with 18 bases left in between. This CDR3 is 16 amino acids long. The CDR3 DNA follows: TGTGCCAGCAGTGCCGAGGTTCGGCGGGCGGCCTACGAGCAGTACTTC. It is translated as CASSAEVRRAAYEQYF.

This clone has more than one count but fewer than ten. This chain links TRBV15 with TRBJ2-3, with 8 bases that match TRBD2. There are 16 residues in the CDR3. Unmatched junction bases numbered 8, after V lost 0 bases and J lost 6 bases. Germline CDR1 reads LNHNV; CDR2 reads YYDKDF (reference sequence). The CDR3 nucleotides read TGTGCCACCAGCAGAGATGCGACGGGAGGGCCGGATACGCAGTATTTT. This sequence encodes CATSRDATGGPDTQYF.

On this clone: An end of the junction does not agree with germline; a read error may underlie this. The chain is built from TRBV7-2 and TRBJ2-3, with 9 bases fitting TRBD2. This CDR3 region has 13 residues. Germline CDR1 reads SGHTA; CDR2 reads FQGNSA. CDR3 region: CASSFIAAGGWDF. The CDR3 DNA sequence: TGTGCCAGCAGCTTTATAGCGGCGGGAGGGTGGGATTTT.

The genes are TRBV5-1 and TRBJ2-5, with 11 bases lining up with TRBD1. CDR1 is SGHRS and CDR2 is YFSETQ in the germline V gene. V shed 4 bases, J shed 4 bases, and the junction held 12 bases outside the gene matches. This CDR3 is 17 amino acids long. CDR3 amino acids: CASSLGQGAKVGETQYF. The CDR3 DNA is TGCGCCAGCAGCCTCGGACAGGGGGCAAAGGTCGGAGAGACCCAGTACTTC. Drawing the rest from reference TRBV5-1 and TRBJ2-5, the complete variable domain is KAGVTQTPRYLIKTRGQQVTLSCSPISGHRSVSWYQQTPGQGLQFLFEYFSETQRNKGNFPGRFSGRQFSNSRSEMNVSTLELGDSALYLCASSLGQGAKVGETQYFGPGTRLLVL.

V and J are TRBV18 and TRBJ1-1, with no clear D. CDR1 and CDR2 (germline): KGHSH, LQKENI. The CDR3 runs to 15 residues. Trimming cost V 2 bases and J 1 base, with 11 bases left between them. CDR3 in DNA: TGTGCCAGCTCACCAAAGCACGGAGAGAACACTGAAGCTTTCTTT. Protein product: CASSPKHGENTEAFF.

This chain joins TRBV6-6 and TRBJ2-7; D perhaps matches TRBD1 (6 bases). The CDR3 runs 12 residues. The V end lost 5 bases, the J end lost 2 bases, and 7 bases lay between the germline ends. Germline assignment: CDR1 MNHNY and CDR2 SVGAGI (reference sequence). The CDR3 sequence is CASSDRPYEQYF. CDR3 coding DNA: TGTGCCAGCAGTGACAGGCCCTACGAGCAGTACTTC.

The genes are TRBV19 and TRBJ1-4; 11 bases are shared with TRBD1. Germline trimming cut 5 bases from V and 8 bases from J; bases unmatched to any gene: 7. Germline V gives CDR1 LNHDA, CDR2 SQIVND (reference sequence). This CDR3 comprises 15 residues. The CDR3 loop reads CASSPGQGANEKLFF. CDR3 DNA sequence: TGTGCCAGTAGTCCCGGACAGGGGGCGAACGAAAAACTGTTTTTT.

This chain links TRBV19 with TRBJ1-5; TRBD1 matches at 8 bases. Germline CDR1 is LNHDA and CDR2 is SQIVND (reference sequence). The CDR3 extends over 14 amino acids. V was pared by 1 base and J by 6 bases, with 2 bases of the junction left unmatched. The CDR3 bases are TGTGCCAGTAGTATAGGGCAGGGGGCTCAGCCCCAGCATTTT. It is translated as CASSIGQGAQPQHF.

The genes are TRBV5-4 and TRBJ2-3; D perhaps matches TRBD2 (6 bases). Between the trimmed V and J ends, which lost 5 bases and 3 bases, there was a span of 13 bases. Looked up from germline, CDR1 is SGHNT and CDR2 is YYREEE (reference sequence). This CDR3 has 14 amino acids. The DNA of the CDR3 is TGTGCCAGCAGGGCGGGACTCGCTACAGATACGCAGTATTTT. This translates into CASRAGLATDTQYF.

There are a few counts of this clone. The CDR3 sequence is CACVEGAERKNYGYTF. DNA of the CDR3: TGTGCCTGCGTGGAGGGTGCCGAACGCAAGAACTATGGCTACACCTTC. This chain links TRBV9 with TRBJ1-2; unclear D gene. Trimming took off 10 bases at V and 2 bases at J, with 24 bases between the two ends. The germline V gene has CDR1 SGDLS and CDR2 YYNGEE. The CDR3 sequence is 16 residues long. Filled out from reference TRBV9 and TRBJ1-2, the complete variable domain reads DSGVTQTPKHLITATGQRVTLRCSPRSGDLSVYWYQQSLDQGLQFLIQYYNGEERAKGNILERFSAQQFPDLHSELNLSSLELGDSALYFCACVEGAERKNYGYTFGSGTRLTVV.

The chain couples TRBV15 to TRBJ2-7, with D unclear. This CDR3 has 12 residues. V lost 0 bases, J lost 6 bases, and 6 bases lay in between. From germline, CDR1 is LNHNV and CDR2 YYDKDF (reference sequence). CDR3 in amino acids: CATSRDVPEQYF. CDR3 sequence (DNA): TGTGCCACCAGCAGAGACGTTCCCGAGCAGTACTTC.

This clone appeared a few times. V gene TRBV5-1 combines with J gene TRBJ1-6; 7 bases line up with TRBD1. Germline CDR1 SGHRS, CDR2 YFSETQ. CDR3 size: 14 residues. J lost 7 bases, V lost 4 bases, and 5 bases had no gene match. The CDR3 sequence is CASSGTGDNSPLHF. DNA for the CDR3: TGCGCCAGCAGCGGAACAGGGGACAATTCACCCCTCCACTTT.

The CDR3: CASSDHDRDTNEKLFF. DNA of the CDR3: TGTGCCAGCAGTGACCACGACAGGGACACTAATGAAAAACTGTTTTTT. V usage is TRBV6-2 or TRBV6-3 and J usage is TRBJ1-4; 7 bases match TRBD1. V dropped 5 bases and J dropped 2; count of bases not matched to a gene: 8. There are 16 residues in the CDR3. Germline V gene lookup returns CDR1 MNHEY and CDR2 SVGEGT.

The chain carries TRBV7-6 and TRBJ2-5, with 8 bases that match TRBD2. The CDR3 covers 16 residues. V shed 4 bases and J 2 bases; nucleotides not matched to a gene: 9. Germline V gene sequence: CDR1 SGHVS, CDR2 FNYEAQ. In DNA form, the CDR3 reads TGTGCCAGCAGCTCCCCGGAACTAGCGGCTCAAGAGACCCAGTACTTC. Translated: CASSSPELAAQETQYF. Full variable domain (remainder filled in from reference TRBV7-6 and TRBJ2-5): GAGVSQSPRYKVTKRGQDVALRCDPISGHVSLYWYRQALGQGPEFLTYFNYEAQQDKSGLPNDRFSAERPEGSISTLTIQRTEQRDSAMYRCASSSPELAAQETQYFGPGTRLLVL.